Following are 24 T cell receptor beta chains from one sample sequenced in a study of T cells expressing NK-cell markers (dated by TCRdb to 2018 to 2021). To prepare the library, 5' RACE was applied. TCRdb names Illumina HiSeq 2000 as the instrument used. TCRdb reprocessed the raw reads; every CDR3 protein sequence is a single record, and DNA is not supplied. The data table for this sample lists 400,000 to 450,000 distinct CDR3 sequences. The ten biggest clones cover 7.3% of the sample. The specimen sequenced was blood T cells: a sorted CD56 or NKG2C T cell subset, CD4+ or CD8+ T cells, or bulk PBMC T cells (not recorded which). These TCRs come from a woman aged 18-70 years in good health.

V usage is TRBV11-2 and J usage is TRBJ1-4; TCRdb outputs TRBD1, but without DNA this stays unchecked. The germline CDR1 and CDR2 sequences are SGHAT and FQNNGV. The CDR3 is 14 residues long. CDR3 residues: CASSLWDRDEKLFF. Looking up the rest from reference TRBV11-2 and TRBJ1-4 gives the full variable domain: EAGVAQSPRYKIIEKRQSVAFWCNPISGHATLYWYQQILGQGPKLLIQFQNNGVVDDSQLPKDRFSAERLKGVDSTLKIQPAKLEDSAVYLCASSLWDRDEKLFFGSGTQLSVL.

The rearrangement joins TRBV7-8 to TRBJ2-7; without DNA, the TCRdb call of TRBD2 cannot be checked. Germline CDR1 and CDR2: SGHVS and FQNEAQ. The CDR3 totals 15 residues. CDR3 loop: CASTPMGVTEYEQYF. Full variable domain (remainder filled in from reference TRBV7-8 and TRBJ2-7): GAGVSQSPRYKVAKRGQDVALRCDPISGHVSLFWYQQALGQGPEFLTYFQNEAQLDKSGLPSDRFFAERPEGSVSTLKIQRTQQEDSAVYLCASTPMGVTEYEQYFGPGTRLTVT.

This chain links TRBV20-1 with TRBJ2-1. This CDR3 is 15 amino acids long. Germline V CDR1 and CDR2: DFQATT, SNEGSKA (reference sequence). Here the CDR3 reads CSARDLGSSYNEQFF.

The chain employs TRBV27 and TRBJ1-2; TCRdb's assignment of TRBD1 cannot be checked, as there is no DNA. Germline CDR1 reads MNHEY; CDR2 reads SMNVEV (reference sequence). The length of the CDR3 is 17 residues. CDR3 region: CASSLSHRESLYYGYTF.

The chain joins TRBV18 to TRBJ2-5; the D gene TCRdb calls, TRBD1, cannot be checked with no DNA. CDR3 length: 14 residues. Germline V CDR1 and CDR2: KGHSH, LQKENI. CDR3 loop: CASSPYAGEETQYF.

This chain uses TRBV9 with TRBJ2-2; TCRdb's assignment of TRBD1 cannot be checked, as there is no DNA. This CDR3 has 14 residues. In germline, CDR1 is SGDLS, CDR2 YYNGEE. The chain's CDR3 is CASKQANVAGELFF.

The chain couples TRBV28 to TRBJ1-2. The CDR3 spans 14 residues. CDR1 is MDHEN and CDR2 is SYDVKM in the germline V gene. The CDR3 protein is CASSLMGIDYGYTF.

The V call is TRBV7-9, the J call TRBJ1-1; without DNA, the TCRdb call of TRBD1 cannot be checked. There are 17 residues in the CDR3. CDR1 is SEHNR and CDR2 is FQNEAQ in the germline V gene (reference sequence). CDR3: CASSQPSRGSLNTEAFF.

This chain links TRBV27 with TRBJ1-5. The germline V gene encodes CDR1 MNHEY and CDR2 SMNVEV (reference sequence). The CDR3 extends over 15 amino acids. The CDR3 protein is CASSLDGFSNQPQHF.

The J gene is TRBJ1-1, the V gene TRBV6-1; as DNA is missing, the TRBD1 call by TCRdb cannot be tested. The CDR3 has 13 amino acids. Germline V gene data show CDR1 as MNHNS and CDR2 as SASEGT. This CDR3 reads CASSTTGLTEAFF.

The chain has TRBV5-5 and TRBJ2-3. This CDR3 spans 13 amino acids. Germline V gene lookup returns CDR1 SGHKS and CDR2 YYEKEE (reference sequence). The CDR3: CASSLAGLDPQYF.

The rearrangement joins TRBV29-1 to TRBJ1-1. Germline assignment: CDR1 SQVTM and CDR2 ANQGSEA. The CDR3 runs 16 residues. CDR3 amino acids: CSVEKGMEYRNTEAFF.

This sequence joins TRBV15 and TRBJ2-7; TCRdb's D call, TRBD1, is unchecked because there is no DNA. The length of the CDR3 is 16 residues. Germline V gives CDR1 LNHNV, CDR2 YYDKDF (reference sequence). CDR3 loop: CATSRAGTVETYEQYF.

This chain uses TRBV27 with TRBJ1-1. This CDR3 is 13 amino acids long. Germline V CDR1 and CDR2: MNHEY, SMNVEV (reference sequence). CDR3 region: CASSPLDGREAFF.

The chain has TRBV5-1 and TRBJ1-1; with no DNA, the TCRdb D assignment of TRBD1 cannot be verified. The CDR3 contains 18 residues. CDR1 and CDR2 (germline): SGHRS, YFSETQ. The CDR3 loop is CASSLGYRQGAEGTEAFF.

V is TRBV4-2 and J is TRBJ2-2; the D gene TCRdb calls, TRBD2, cannot be checked with no DNA. The CDR3 has 15 residues. Germline V gene sequence: CDR1 LGHNA, CDR2 YNFKEQ. CDR3 residues: CASSQVLAGAGELFF.

This chain links TRBV6-4 with TRBJ2-3; TCRdb's D call, TRBD2, is unchecked because there is no DNA. CDR1 is MRHNA and CDR2 is SNTAGT in the germline V gene. The CDR3 length is 16 residues. The CDR3 reads CASSEVPGGPTDTQYF.

This chain connects TRBV6-5 to TRBJ2-1; TCRdb reports TRBD1, a call that lacks DNA to check it against. Germline CDR1 reads MNHEY; CDR2 reads SVGAGI. The CDR3 consists of 16 residues. CDR3 loop: CASSYLSTGAVNEQFF.

This chain uses TRBV7-2 with TRBJ1-6; TCRdb selects TRBD1, and the lack of DNA leaves this call unchecked. The CDR3 runs to 15 residues. The V gene's germline CDR1 is SGHTA and CDR2 FQGNSA. This CDR3 is CASSLRQGENSPLHF. The variable domain in full, completed from reference TRBV7-2 and TRBJ1-6, reads GAGVSQSPSNKVTEKGKDVELRCDPISGHTALYWYRQSLGQGLEFLIYFQGNSAPDKSGLPSDRFSAERTGGSVSTLTIQRTQQEDSAVYLCASSLRQGENSPLHFGNGTRLTVT.

The gene calls are TRBV6-6 and TRBJ2-1. In germline, CDR1 is MNHNY, CDR2 SVGAGI (reference sequence). This CDR3 is built from 12 residues. CDR3 loop: CASSYRYNEQFF.

V gene TRBV7-9 combines with J gene TRBJ2-3; as DNA is missing, the TRBD1 call by TCRdb cannot be tested. This CDR3 is 15 amino acids long. The V gene's germline CDR1 is SEHNR and CDR2 FQNEAQ (reference sequence). CDR3 residues: CASSLEPQGADTQYF.

The genes are TRBV7-8 and TRBJ1-2. The CDR3 contains 14 residues. CDR1 and CDR2 from the germline V gene are SGHVS and FQNEAQ. The CDR3: CASSFSGPGYGYTF.

The V gene is TRBV9, the J gene TRBJ2-1; TCRdb picks TRBD2, but there is no DNA to check that call. From germline, CDR1 is SGDLS and CDR2 YYNGEE. The CDR3 runs 15 residues. The CDR3 here is CASSVEPSDYNEQFF.

The chain uses TRBV27 and TRBJ2-7; with no DNA, the TCRdb D assignment of TRBD1 cannot be verified. The CDR3 extends over 14 amino acids. The V gene's germline CDR1 is MNHEY and CDR2 SMNVEV (reference sequence). The CDR3 reads CASSPSWTVYEQYF.